Reported below is one T cell receptor (beta chain). Through a sample-barcoded 5' primer and a J-beta primer mix, a second PCR was run for roughly 7 to 12 cycles. A single record per CDR3 protein comes from TCRdb applying MiXCR to the 5' RACE reads. The repertoire includes approximately 800,000 distinct CDR3 sequences, approximately 60% of them detected once, and roughly 24% sits in the top ten. The data derive from a study of blood T cells in healthy people across ages. The CDR3 spans 13 residues. V was clipped by 5 bases and J by 3 bases, with 8 bases between them. The TCR originated in a man aged 40-50 years in good health. The chain has TRBV12-3 or TRBV12-4 and TRBJ2-1; tentatively, D is TRBD2 (6 bases). What was sequenced was blood. The CDR3 region has the DNA TGTGCCAGCAGTGGCGGGAACTACAATGAGCAGTTCTTC. Its translation is CASSGGNYNEQFF.